This T cell receptor (beta chain) emerged from a study of blood T cell repertoires in COVID-19. Study overall: COVID-19 samples from acute and convalescent phases originated in the United States, Italy and Spain. From T cells, B-cell-depleted T cells, or PBMCs came the material, which was cDNA or gDNA.

The CDR3 runs 15 residues. Losses at the gene ends were 6 bases for V and 2 bases for J; bases not matched to a gene: 7. Germline V gene data show CDR1 as KGHSH and CDR2 as LQKENI. Study processing details: Reference gene primer amplification yielded estimated nucleated cell counts. This table comes from immunoSEQ multiplex PCR, and its TCRdb copy is limited to in-frame clones, with some not included. V, J and clone size reflect that table, while D and trimming were determined from the DNA. The sample includes about 180,000 clones, roughly 89% of them seen just once. The receptor was derived from a woman aged 45-60 years with acute or convalescent COVID-19. J is TRBJ2-7 and V is TRBV18; 10 positions match TRBD2. Sequencing used peripheral blood. The CDR3 region has the DNA TGTGCCAGCTCTGACGGACTAGCGGAGACCTACGAGCAGTACTTC. It translates to CASSDGLAETYEQYF.